This passage covers 4 T cell receptor beta chains from one sample sequenced in a study of T cells in Graves' hyperthyroidism and ophthalmopathy. RNA transcripts yielded amplified TCR beta CDR3 regions. The TCR CDR3 was amplified in a first-round RT-PCR using the HTBI primer set. One entry per CDR3 protein, called by TCRdb with MiXCR from the multiplex PCR reads. The table shows around 340,000 distinct CDR3 sequences, with 15% to 20% occurring only once. The sample comprised blood. Receptors originate from a woman in her forties with Graves' ophthalmopathy.

This clonotype occurred many times. This chain links TRBV27 with TRBJ1-5, with TRBD1 matching 8 bases. V shed 6 bases, J shed 1 base, and the junction held 5 bases outside the gene matches. The CDR3 contains 15 residues. Germline assignment: CDR1 MNHEY and CDR2 SMNVEV (reference sequence). For the CDR3, the DNA is TGTGCCAGCAGCCGGGACAGGCTGAGCAATCAGCCCCAGCATTTT. Its protein is CASSRDRLSNQPQHF.

The chain has TRBV27 and TRBJ2-5, with D perhaps TRBD1 or TRBD2 (6 bases each). The CDR3 contains 14 residues. Germline lookup yields CDR1 MNHEY and CDR2 SMNVEV (reference sequence). Trimming left V 4 bases short and J 4 bases short, with 13 bases between. The CDR3 spells CASSSGDSRETQYF. The DNA for the CDR3 is TGTGCCAGCAGTTCAGGGGACTCAAGAGAGACCCAGTACTTC.

Of note for this clonotype: This may be a read error: a much more frequent sequence differs by one nucleotide. V gene TRBV12-3 or TRBV12-4 combines with J gene TRBJ2-6; D call uncertain. The CDR3 extends over 16 amino acids. The CDR3 region is CAISLSIPSGANVLTF. The CDR3 coding sequence is TGTGCCATCAGTTTATCGATCCCCTCTGGGGCCAACGTCCTGACTTTC.

This clonotype was seen repeatedly, ten times or more. The CDR3 spells CASNLKGPTYEQYF. In DNA form, the CDR3 reads TGTGCCAGCAACCTGAAGGGGCCTACCTACGAGCAGTACTTC. The genes are TRBV2 and TRBJ2-7; TRBD1 is a possible D gene (5 bases). This CDR3 is 14 amino acids long. Germline assignment: CDR1 SNHLY and CDR2 FYNNEI. The V end was cut by 7 bases, the J end by 2 bases, with 15 bases between.